This entry concerns a single T cell receptor (beta chain). The target antigen is unknown. Sequencing of DNA taken from cultured CD4+ T cells relied on the Oncomine TCR Beta short-read assay. The authors extracted genomic DNA from cultured CD4+ T cells. Using its own MiXCR run on the PCR reads, TCRdb lists one record per CDR3 protein. The repertoire holds around 9,000 distinct CDR3 sequences, roughly a third seen once, with 39% in the top ten. This specimen comes from a study of vaccination and CD4 T cells after COVID-19. Looking at the study overall: Post-diagnosis, post-COVID samples were collected after a median around 97 days, ranging 35 to 161. Cultures that served as controls received a CEFX pool, an HIV-1 Nef pool, or no peptide.

Whole-study findings and limits: The study found that a median 86.3% of reactive clones in convalescent patients appeared only post-vaccination.

The treatment denotes: roughly ten-day PBMC culture with coronavirus spike peptide pools or control peptides (ViraFEST assay). One should note that the unexposed donor's CD4+ T cells were collected before the COVID-19 pandemic (2011-2018). CDR3 length: 16 amino acids. Germline-derived CDR1 and CDR2 are SEHNR and FQNEAQ (reference sequence). Trimming stripped 4 bases from V and 0 bases from J, with 16 bases between. This sequence was found in a human donor in good health. The sequencing input was CD4+ T cells from blood, cultured in vitro. The chain uses TRBV7-9 and TRBJ2-7; D perhaps matches TRBD2 (6 bases). The DNA of the CDR3 is TGTGCCAGCAGCTACGGAGGGACCGGGTTCTCCTACGAGCAGTACTTC. Translated: CASSYGGTGFSYEQYF.